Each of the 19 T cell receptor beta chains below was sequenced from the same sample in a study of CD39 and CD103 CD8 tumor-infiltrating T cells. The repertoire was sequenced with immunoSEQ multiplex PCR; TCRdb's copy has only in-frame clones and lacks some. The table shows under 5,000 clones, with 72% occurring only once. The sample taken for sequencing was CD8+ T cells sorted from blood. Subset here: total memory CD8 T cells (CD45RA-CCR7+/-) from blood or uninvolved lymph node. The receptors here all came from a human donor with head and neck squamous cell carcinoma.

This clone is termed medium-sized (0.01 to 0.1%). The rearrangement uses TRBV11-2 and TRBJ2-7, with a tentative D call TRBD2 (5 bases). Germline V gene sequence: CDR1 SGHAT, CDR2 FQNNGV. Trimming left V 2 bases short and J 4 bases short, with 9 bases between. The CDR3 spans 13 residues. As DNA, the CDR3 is TGTGCCAGCAGCTTATCGGGGATATACGAGCAGTACTTC. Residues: CASSLSGIYEQYF.

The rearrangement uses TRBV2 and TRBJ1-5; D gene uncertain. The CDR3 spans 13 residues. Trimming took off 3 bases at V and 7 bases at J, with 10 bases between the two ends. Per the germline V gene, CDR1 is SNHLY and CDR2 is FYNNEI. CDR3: CASSEWAGQPQHF. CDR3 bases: TGTGCCAGCAGTGAGTGGGCTGGGCAGCCCCAGCATTTT.

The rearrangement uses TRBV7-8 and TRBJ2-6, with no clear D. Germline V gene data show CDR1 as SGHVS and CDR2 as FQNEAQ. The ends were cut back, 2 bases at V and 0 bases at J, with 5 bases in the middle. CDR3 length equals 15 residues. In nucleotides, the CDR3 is TGTGCCAGCAGCTTACTCCGCTCTGGGGCCAACGTCCTGACTTTC. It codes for CASSLLRSGANVLTF.

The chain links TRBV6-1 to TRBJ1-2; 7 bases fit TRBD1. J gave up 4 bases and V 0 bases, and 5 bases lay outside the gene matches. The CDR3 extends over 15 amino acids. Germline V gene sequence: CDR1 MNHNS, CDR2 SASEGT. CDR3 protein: CASSEAEGAGYGYTF. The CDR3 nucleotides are TGTGCCAGCAGTGAAGCAGAGGGGGCGGGCTATGGCTACACCTTC.

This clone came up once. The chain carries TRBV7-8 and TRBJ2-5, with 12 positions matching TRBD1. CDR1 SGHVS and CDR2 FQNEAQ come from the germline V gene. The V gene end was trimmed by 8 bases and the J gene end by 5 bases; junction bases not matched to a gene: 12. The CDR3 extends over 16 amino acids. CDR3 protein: CASAFKGTGGFETQYF. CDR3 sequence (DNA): TGTGCCAGCGCGTTCAAGGGGACAGGGGGCTTTGAGACCCAGTACTTC.

The chain's CDR3 is CAFSLAGGYEQYF. CDR3 nucleotide sequence: TGTGCCTTCAGCCTAGCGGGGGGATACGAGCAGTACTTC. V gene TRBV30 combines with J gene TRBJ2-7; 11 bases match TRBD2. Germline lookup yields CDR1 GTSNPN and CDR2 SVGIG (reference sequence). This CDR3 has 13 amino acids. The junction had 6 bases not matched to a gene; V was cut back by 7 bases and J by 4 bases.

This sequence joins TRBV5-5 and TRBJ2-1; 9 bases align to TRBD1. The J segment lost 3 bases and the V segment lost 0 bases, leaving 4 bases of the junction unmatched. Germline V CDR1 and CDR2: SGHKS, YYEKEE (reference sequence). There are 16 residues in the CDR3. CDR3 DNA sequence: TGTGCCAGCAGCTTGGGACAGGGGGTCAACTACAATGAGCAGTTCTTC. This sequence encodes CASSLGQGVNYNEQFF.

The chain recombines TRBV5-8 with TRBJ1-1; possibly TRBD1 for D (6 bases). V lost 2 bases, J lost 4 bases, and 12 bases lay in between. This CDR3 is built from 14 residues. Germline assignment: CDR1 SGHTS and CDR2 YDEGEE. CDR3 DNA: TGTGCCAGCAGCTTTAGGGGGGGCGGCACTGAAGCTTTCTTT. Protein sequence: CASSFRGGGTEAFF.

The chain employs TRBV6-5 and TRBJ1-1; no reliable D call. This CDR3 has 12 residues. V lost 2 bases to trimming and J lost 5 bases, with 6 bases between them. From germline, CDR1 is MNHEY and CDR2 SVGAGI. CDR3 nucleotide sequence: TGTGCCAGCAGTTACGGCGGAACTGAAGCTTTCTTT. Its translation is CASSYGGTEAFF.

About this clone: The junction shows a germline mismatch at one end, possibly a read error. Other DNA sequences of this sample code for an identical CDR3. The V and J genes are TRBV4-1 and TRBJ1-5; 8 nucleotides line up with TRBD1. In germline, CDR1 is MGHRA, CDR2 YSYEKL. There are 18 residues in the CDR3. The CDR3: CASSQDGWGQVADQPQHF. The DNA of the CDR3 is TGCGCTAGCAGCCAAGATGGATGGGGACAGGTGGCGGATCAGCCCCAGCATTTT.

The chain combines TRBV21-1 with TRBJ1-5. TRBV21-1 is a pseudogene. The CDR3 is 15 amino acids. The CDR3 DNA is TGTGCCAGCAGCAAAGTGATGAGGGGCAATCAGCCCCAGCATTTT. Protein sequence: CASSKVMRGNQPQHF.

The CDR3 loop reads CASSYVAGGSDTQYF. In nucleotides, the CDR3 is TGTGCCAGCAGTTACGTAGCGGGGGGCTCAGATACGCAGTATTTT. This sequence joins TRBV6-5 and TRBJ2-3; TRBD2 aligns across 10 bases. This CDR3 comprises 15 residues. V gave up 2 bases and J gave up 4 bases; unmatched junction bases: 3. Germline lookup yields CDR1 MNHEY and CDR2 SVGAGI.

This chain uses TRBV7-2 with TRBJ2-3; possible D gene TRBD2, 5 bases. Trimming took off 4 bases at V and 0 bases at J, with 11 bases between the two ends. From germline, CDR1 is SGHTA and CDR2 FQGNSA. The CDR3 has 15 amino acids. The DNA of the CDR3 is TGTGCCAGCAGCTCTACTAGTTCTAGCACAGATACGCAGTATTTT. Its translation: CASSSTSSSTDTQYF.

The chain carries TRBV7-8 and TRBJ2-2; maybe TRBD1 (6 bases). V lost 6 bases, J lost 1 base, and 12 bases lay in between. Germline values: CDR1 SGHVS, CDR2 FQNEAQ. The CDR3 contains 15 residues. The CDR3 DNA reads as TGTGCCAGCAGTCCAAGGGGGAAGAACACCGGGGAGCTGTTTTTT. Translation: CASSPRGKNTGELFF.

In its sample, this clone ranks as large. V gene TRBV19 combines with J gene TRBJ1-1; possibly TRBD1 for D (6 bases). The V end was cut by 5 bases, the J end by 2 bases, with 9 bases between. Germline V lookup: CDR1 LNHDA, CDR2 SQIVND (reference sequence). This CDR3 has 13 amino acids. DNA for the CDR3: TGTGCCAGTAGTTCCAGGGGAAACACTGAAGCTTTCTTT. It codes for CASSSRGNTEAFF. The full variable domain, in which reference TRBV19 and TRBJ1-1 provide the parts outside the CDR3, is DGGITQSPKYLFRKEGQNVTLSCEQNLNHDAMYWYRQDPGQGLRLIYYSQIVNDFQKGDIAEGYSVSREKKESFPLTVTSAQKNPTAFYLCASSSRGNTEAFFGQGTRLTVV.

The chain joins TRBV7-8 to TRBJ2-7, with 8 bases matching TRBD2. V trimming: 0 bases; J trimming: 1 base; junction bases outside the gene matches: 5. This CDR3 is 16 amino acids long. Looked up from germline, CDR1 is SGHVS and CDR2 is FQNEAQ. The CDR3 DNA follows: TGTGCCAGCAGCTTAGCGCCGGGGGGGGGTTCCTACGAGCAGTACTTC. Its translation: CASSLAPGGGSYEQYF.

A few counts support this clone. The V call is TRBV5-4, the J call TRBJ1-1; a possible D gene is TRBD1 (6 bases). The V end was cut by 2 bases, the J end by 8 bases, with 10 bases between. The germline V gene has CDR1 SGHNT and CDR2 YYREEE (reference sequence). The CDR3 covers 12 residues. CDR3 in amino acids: CASSFLGTEAFF. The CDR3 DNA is TGTGCCAGCAGCTTTCTGGGGACAGAAGCTTTCTTT.

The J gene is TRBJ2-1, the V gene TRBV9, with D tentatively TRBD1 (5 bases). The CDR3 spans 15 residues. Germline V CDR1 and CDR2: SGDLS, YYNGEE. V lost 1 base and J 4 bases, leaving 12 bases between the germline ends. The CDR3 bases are TGTGCCAGCAGCGTAACCAGGGCGCCTTACAATGAGCAGTTCTTC. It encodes CASSVTRAPYNEQFF.

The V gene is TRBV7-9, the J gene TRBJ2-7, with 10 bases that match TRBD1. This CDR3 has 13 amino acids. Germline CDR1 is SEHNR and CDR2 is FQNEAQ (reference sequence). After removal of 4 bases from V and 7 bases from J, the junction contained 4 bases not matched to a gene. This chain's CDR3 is CASSSRTGGEQYF. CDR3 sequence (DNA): TGTGCCAGCAGCTCCCGGACAGGGGGGGAGCAGTACTTC.